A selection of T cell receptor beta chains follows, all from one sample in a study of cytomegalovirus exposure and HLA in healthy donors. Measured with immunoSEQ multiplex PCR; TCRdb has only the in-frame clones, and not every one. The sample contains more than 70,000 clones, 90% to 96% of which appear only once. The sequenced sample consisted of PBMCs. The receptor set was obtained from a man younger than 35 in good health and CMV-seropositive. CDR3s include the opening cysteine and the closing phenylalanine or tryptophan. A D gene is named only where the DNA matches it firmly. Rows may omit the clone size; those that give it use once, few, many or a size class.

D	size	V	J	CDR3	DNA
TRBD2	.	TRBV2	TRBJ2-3	CASTASGTDTQYF	TGTGCCAGCACGGCTAGCGGAACAGATACGCAGTATTTT
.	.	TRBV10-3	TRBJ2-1	CAISENNLADEQFF	TGTGCCATCAGTGAGAACAATCTAGCCGATGAGCAGTTCTTC
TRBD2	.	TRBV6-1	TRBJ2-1	CASTELAGGSGNEQFF	TGTGCCAGCACTGAGCTAGCGGGAGGGAGTGGCAATGAGCAGTTCTTC
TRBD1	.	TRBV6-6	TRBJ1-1	CASSSAETGLAEAFF	TGTGCCAGCAGTTCCGCCGAGACAGGGCTGGCTGAAGCTTTCTTT
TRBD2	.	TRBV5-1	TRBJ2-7	CASSATSGSYEQYF	TGCGCCAGCAGCGCTACTAGCGGGAGCTACGAGCAGTACTTC
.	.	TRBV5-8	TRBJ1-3	CASSLGQKGNTIYF	TGTGCCAGCAGCTTGGGTCAGAAGGGAAACACCATATATTTT
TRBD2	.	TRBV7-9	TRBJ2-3	CASSSTSGGLIDTQYF	TGTGCCAGCAGCTCCACTAGCGGGGGGTTAATCGATACGCAGTATTTT
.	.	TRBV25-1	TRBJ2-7	CASSNSIHEQYF	TGTGCCAGCAGTAATAGTATCCACGAGCAGTACTTC
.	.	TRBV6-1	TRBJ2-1	CASSEARAAVYDNEQFF	TGTGCCAGCAGTGAGGCCCGAGCGGCCGTGTATGACAATGAGCAGTTCTTC
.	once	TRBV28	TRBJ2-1	CAEGAGNPYNEQFF	TGTGCCGAGGGCGCGGGGAACCCCTACAATGAGCAGTTCTTC
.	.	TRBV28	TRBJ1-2	CASSQEDYGYTF	TGTGCCAGCAGCCAGGAGGACTATGGCTACACCTTC
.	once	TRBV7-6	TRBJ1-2	CASSPEVQPYGYTF	TGTGCCAGCAGCCCAGAGGTGCAGCCCTATGGCTACACCTTC
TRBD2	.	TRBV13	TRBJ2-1	CASSSVKTSGRSGEQFF	TGTGCCAGCAGCTCCGTAAAAACTAGCGGGAGGTCGGGTGAGCAGTTCTTC
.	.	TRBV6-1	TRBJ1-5	CASSLRQVGQPQHF	TGTGCCAGCAGCCTTCGACAGGTGGGCCAGCCCCAGCATTTT
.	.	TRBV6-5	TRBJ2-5	CASSYDLSTASGTQYF	TGTGCCAGCAGTTACGACCTGTCGACAGCCTCAGGGACCCAGTACTTC
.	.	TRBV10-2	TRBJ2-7	CASTLGRGDEQYF	TGCGCCAGCACCCTCGGCAGGGGCGACGAGCAGTACTTC
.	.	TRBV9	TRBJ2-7	CASSVGNRGGFEQYF	TGTGCCAGCAGCGTAGGAAACAGGGGAGGATTCGAGCAGTACTTC
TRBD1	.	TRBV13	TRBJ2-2	CASSRRQGLTGELFF	TGTGCCAGCAGCCGCAGACAGGGTCTAACCGGGGAGCTGTTTTTT
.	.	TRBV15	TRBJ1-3	CATSRGVPPGNTIYF	TGTGCCACCAGCAGAGGAGTCCCGCCTGGAAACACCATATATTTT
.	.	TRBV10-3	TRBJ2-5	CAISEGVRGVETQYF	TGTGCCATCAGTGAAGGGGTCAGGGGGGTGGAGACCCAGTACTTC
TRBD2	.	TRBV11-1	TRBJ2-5	CASSSRLAGETQYF	TGTGCCAGCAGCTCCCGACTAGCGGGAGAGACCCAGTACTTC
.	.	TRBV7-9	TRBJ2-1	CASSLFGEDEQFF	TGTGCCAGCAGCTTATTCGGGGAGGATGAGCAGTTCTTC
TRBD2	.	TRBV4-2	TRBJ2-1	CASSQDLAGDVEQFF	TGTGCCAGCAGCCAAGACCTAGCGGGAGACGTTGAGCAGTTCTTC
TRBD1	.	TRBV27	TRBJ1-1	CASRGQGPEAFF	TGTGCCAGCCGCGGACAGGGTCCTGAAGCTTTCTTT
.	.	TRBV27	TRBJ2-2	CASWPGTGELFF	TGTGCCAGCTGGCCTGGCACCGGGGAGCTGTTTTTT
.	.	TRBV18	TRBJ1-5	CASSPDSSNQPQHF	TGTGCCAGCTCACCAGACAGTAGCAATCAGCCCCAGCATTTT